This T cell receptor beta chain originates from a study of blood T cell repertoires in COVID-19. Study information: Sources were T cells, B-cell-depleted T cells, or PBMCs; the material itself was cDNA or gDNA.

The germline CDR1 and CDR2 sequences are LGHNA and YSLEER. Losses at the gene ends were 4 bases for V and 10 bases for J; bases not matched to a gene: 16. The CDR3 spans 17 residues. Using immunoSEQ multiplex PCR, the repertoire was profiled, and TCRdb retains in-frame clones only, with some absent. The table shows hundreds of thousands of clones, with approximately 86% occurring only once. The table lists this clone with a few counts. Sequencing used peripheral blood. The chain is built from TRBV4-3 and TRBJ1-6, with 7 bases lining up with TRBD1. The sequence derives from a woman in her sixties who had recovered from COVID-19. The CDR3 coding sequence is TGCGCCAGCAGCCCTAGGGAGAGGGGGCGGTCTTCGTCACCCCTCCACTTT. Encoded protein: CASSPRERGRSSSPLHF.